This T cell receptor beta chain stems from a study of T cell responses to AZD1222 COVID-19 vaccine. Note on this clone: Its target is unknown.

Clones were read by immunoSEQ multiplex PCR, and TCRdb kept only the in-frame ones, dropping some. The sample carries 80,000 to 95,000 clones, roughly 91% recorded once. Study results and limitations: Breadth and depth of Spike-specific TCRs rose after two AZD1222 doses. The repertoires were collected only after the peak T cell response. Epitopes outside B.1.351 and B.1.1.7 mutated regions reportedly drew nearly half of spike TCRs.

The receptor was derived from an adult in good health. The specimen comprised peripheral blood, sampled on day 0 of MenACWY control vaccination.

As DNA, the CDR3 is TGTGCCAGCAGCTTAAGGCAGGGAGAGAACACTGAAGCTTTCTTT. This translates into CASSLRQGENTEAFF. The chain is built from TRBV7-2 and TRBJ1-1; possible D gene TRBD1, 5 bases. This CDR3 has 15 residues. The germline gives CDR1 SGHTA, CDR2 FQGNSA. Trimming removed 2 bases at V and 1 base at J, with 11 bases between. Combining the CDR3 with reference TRBV7-2 and TRBJ1-1 gives the whole variable domain GAGVSQSPSNKVTEKGKDVELRCDPISGHTALYWYRQSLGQGLEFLIYFQGNSAPDKSGLPSDRFSAERTGGSVSTLTIQRTQQEDSAVYLCASSLRQGENTEAFFGQGTRLTVV.